The sequence of this TCR beta chain was determined in a study of human T cells and chemical hapten exposure. Study-wide results and caveats: With DPC sensitization, TCRs exceeding 1 in 1000 frequency showed no change.

This clonotype was observed a handful of times. The antigen is unknown. CDR3 length: 19 amino acids. V trimming: 4 bases; J trimming: 0 bases; junction bases outside the gene matches: 10. Germline CDR1 SGDLS, CDR2 YYNGEE. Time point given: patch test 3, about 24 weeks after DPC sensitization. Described treatment: therapeutic diphenylcyclopropenone sensitization with weekly scalp DPC. Individual cDNA molecules (in the library) carried attached unique molecular identifiers. Each CDR3 protein gets one entry after TCRdb re-called the RACE reads with MiXCR. This sample carries 90,000 to 110,000 distinct CDR3 sequences, approximately 36% of them seen once, and the ten largest clones take about 2.9%.

Here the sequenced sample was whole blood, taken in connection with sensitization to the hapten diphenylcyclopropenone (DPC). The chain recombines TRBV9 with TRBJ2-3, with 14 positions matching TRBD2. The TCR originated in a middle-aged man with alopecia areata. Some clones in this sample may be carry-over from other donors' samples. The CDR3 bases are TGTGCCAGCAGCTTTACGACTAGCGGGAGGGCCGCTAGCACAGATACGCAGTATTTT. The encoded protein is CASSFTTSGRAASTDTQYF.